Each of the 29 T cell receptor beta chains below was sequenced from the same sample in a study of cytomegalovirus exposure and HLA in healthy donors. PCR was performed using 60 Vbeta and 13 Jbeta primers. Profiling relied on immunoSEQ multiplex PCR, and the TCRdb table lists in-frame clones only, not all of them. This table holds around 190,000 clones, more than 70% found once. The sample consisted of PBMCs. Every receptor here comes from a man aged 30-40 years in good health and CMV-seropositive.

This clone has a single count. The chain carries TRBV12-5 and TRBJ1-6, with TRBD1 matching over 7 bases. J lost 6 bases, V lost 2 bases, and 7 bases had no gene match. Looked up from germline, CDR1 is LGHNT and CDR2 is FRNRAP. The CDR3 covers 16 residues. DNA for the CDR3: TGTGCTAGTGGTTTGCAGGGGGTTTCGGCTAATTCACCCCTCCACTTT. Amino acids: CASGLQGVSANSPLHF.

The V gene is TRBV27, the J gene TRBJ2-1, with D maybe TRBD1 (6 bases). V shed 6 bases and J shed 9 bases, with 12 bases lying between them. The CDR3 spans 12 residues. Germline V gene sequence: CDR1 MNHEY, CDR2 SMNVEV (reference sequence). CDR3 region: CASSLRDTEQFF. CDR3 DNA: TGTGCCAGCAGCCTCCGGGACACTGAGCAGTTCTTC.

The chain employs TRBV29-1 and TRBJ2-7, with D unclear. The CDR3 spans 11 residues. Looked up from germline, CDR1 is SQVTM and CDR2 is ANQGSEA. Trimming cost V 3 bases and J 4 bases, with 7 bases left between them. This CDR3 is CSVESLYEQYF. Here the CDR3 DNA reads TGCAGCGTTGAGTCCCTGTACGAGCAGTACTTC.

Written as DNA, the CDR3 is TGTGCCAGCAGCCTAAAAGGACAGAGCGAAGCTTTCTTT. Translation: CASSLKGQSEAFF. The chain couples TRBV5-4 to TRBJ1-1, with D possibly matching TRBD1 (6 bases). Per germline, CDR1 SGHNT and CDR2 YYREEE (reference sequence). The CDR3 length is 13 residues. V was cut by 4 bases and J by 8 bases, with 15 bases left in between.

This clone showed up just a few times. CDR3 loop: CASSGQGGPHEQYF. CDR3 in DNA: TGTGCCAGCAGTGGGCAGGGGGGCCCCCACGAGCAGTACTTC. J is TRBJ2-7 and V is TRBV6-1, with TRBD1 as a possible D gene (7 bases). V lost 4 bases and J lost 5, with 15 bases in between. Germline assignment: CDR1 MNHNS and CDR2 SASEGT. The CDR3 is made up of 14 amino acids.

This clone was picked up a small number of times. The chain links TRBV7-2 to TRBJ2-5; TRBD2 is a possible D gene (5 bases). Trimming removed 3 bases from V and 3 bases from J, with 8 bases in between. From germline, CDR1 is SGHTA and CDR2 FQGNSA. There are 13 residues in the CDR3. This chain's CDR3 is CASSFASKETQYF. The CDR3 region has the DNA TGTGCCAGCAGCTTCGCTAGCAAAGAGACCCAGTACTTC.

The chain employs TRBV28 and TRBJ1-2, with D unresolved. Deletions cut 5 bases from V and 1 base from J, with 8 bases between. Per the germline V gene, CDR1 is MDHEN and CDR2 is SYDVKM. The CDR3 sequence is 13 residues long. The CDR3 reads CASSATSNYGYTF. CDR3 sequence (DNA): TGTGCCAGCAGTGCGACAAGTAACTATGGCTACACCTTC.

This clone was detected only a few times. The V gene is TRBV4-3, the J gene TRBJ2-7; D is perhaps TRBD1 (5 bases). CDR1 and CDR2 from the germline V gene are LGHNA and YSLEER. V was trimmed by 0 bases and J by 3 bases, leaving 9 bases between them. The length of the CDR3 is 14 residues. This CDR3 is CASSQEPGYYEQYF. The DNA for the CDR3 is TGCGCCAGCAGCCAAGAGCCAGGGTACTACGAGCAGTACTTC.

The V call is TRBV18, the J call TRBJ1-1; D uncertain. The CDR3 has 16 amino acids. The V end lost 0 bases, the J end lost 3 bases, and 14 bases lay between the germline ends. CDR1 and CDR2 from the germline V gene are KGHSH and LQKENI. This CDR3 reads CASSPPRGGGDTEAFF. The DNA for the CDR3 is TGTGCCAGCTCACCACCCCGGGGAGGTGGCGACACTGAAGCTTTCTTT.

The chain recombines TRBV29-1 with TRBJ2-3; tentatively, D is TRBD1 (6 bases). The ends were cut back, 4 bases at V and 2 bases at J, with 10 bases in the middle. The CDR3 totals 13 residues. In germline, CDR1 is SQVTM, CDR2 ANQGSEA. The CDR3 loop is CSVVNRDTDTQYF. In DNA form, the CDR3 reads TGCAGCGTTGTTAACAGGGACACAGATACGCAGTATTTT.

The DNA of the CDR3 is TGTGCCAGCAGCTTCATGACTAGCGGGGGGAACAATGAGCAGTTCTTC. Protein sequence: CASSFMTSGGNNEQFF. The chain recombines TRBV7-9 with TRBJ2-1; 13 bases line up with TRBD2. The germline CDR1 and CDR2 sequences are SEHNR and FQNEAQ (reference sequence). V lost 3 bases and J lost 5; bases outside the gene matches: 4. The CDR3 is made up of 16 amino acids.

This clone was recorded only once. The chain links TRBV9 to TRBJ1-5; TRBD1 agrees at 8 bases. Germline-derived CDR1 and CDR2 are SGDLS and YYNGEE. The CDR3 extends over 15 amino acids. J was trimmed by 3 bases and V by 2 bases; bases with no gene match: 4. In DNA form, the CDR3 reads TGTGCCAGCAGCGTTACAGGGGGACCCAATCAGCCCCAGCATTTT. It is translated as CASSVTGGPNQPQHF.

The rearrangement joins TRBV19 to TRBJ2-5; 10 nucleotides line up with TRBD1. Losses at the gene ends were 10 bases for V and 7 bases for J; bases not matched to a gene: 12. The CDR3 consists of 14 residues. Per the germline V gene, CDR1 is LNHDA and CDR2 is SQIVND (reference sequence). CDR3 in DNA: TGTGCCACTTCGGACAGGGGGGCCGTCGCGACCCAGTACTTC. Protein product: CATSDRGAVATQYF.

In DNA, the CDR3 is TGCGCCAGCAGCCAAGAACTTCGAAATACGCAGTATTTT. Protein product: CASSQELRNTQYF. The rearrangement joins TRBV4-1 to TRBJ2-3, with unresolved D. V dropped 0 bases and J dropped 7 bases, with 8 bases sitting between them. CDR3 length: 13 residues. Germline CDR1 MGHRA, CDR2 YSYEKL.

The rearrangement joins TRBV28 to TRBJ1-5, with D possibly being TRBD1 (5 bases). Trimming took 1 base from V and 7 from J, leaving 14 bases between them. CDR1 MDHEN and CDR2 SYDVKM come from the germline V gene. CDR3 length equals 15 residues. In DNA, the CDR3 is TGTGCCAGCAGTTTATCTGTAGGACAATGGCAGCCCCAGCATTTT. Protein sequence: CASSLSVGQWQPQHF.

The chain is built from TRBV5-1 and TRBJ2-1; tentative D call: TRBD2 (7 bases). Germline V CDR1 and CDR2: SGHRS, YFSETQ. The ends were cut back, 4 bases at V and 9 bases at J, with 23 bases in the middle. CDR3 size: 16 residues. The CDR3 nucleotides are TGCGCCAGCAGCCCCTTCCGTGGTGGGGGGGCCGGTGAGCAGTTCTTC. Amino acid sequence: CASSPFRGGGAGEQFF.

Only one count was recorded for this clone. At one of its ends the junction is not consistent with the germline gene, which may arise from a read error. V usage is TRBV7-7 and J usage is TRBJ2-5, with D unclear. CDR3 length equals 13 residues. Germline V CDR1 and CDR2: SSHAT, FNYEAQ (reference sequence). The CDR3 spells CASSLTPAETQYF. The CDR3 DNA sequence: TGTGCTAGCAGCTTAACACCCGCAGAGACCCAGTACTTC.

This clone occurred a few times. CDR3 nucleotides: TGTGCCAGCTCACCCTCAGCGGGGGCCGAGCAGTACTTC. Residues: CASSPSAGAEQYF. The chain recombines TRBV18 with TRBJ2-7; TRBD2 matches at 8 bases. The germline gives CDR1 KGHSH, CDR2 LQKENI. V lost 3 bases, J lost 6 bases, and 4 bases stayed unmatched. CDR3 length equals 13 residues.

This clone was detected only a few times. The chain joins TRBV6-1 to TRBJ1-1; 8 bases are shared with TRBD1. Per the germline V gene, CDR1 is MNHNS and CDR2 is SASEGT. This CDR3 has 18 amino acids. J lost 5 bases, V lost 4 bases, and 18 bases had no gene match. DNA for the CDR3: TGTGCCAGCAGTGCCAACCACAACAAAAAACAGGGGGGGACTGAAGCTTTCTTT. Protein: CASSANHNKKQGGTEAFF.

DNA for the CDR3: TGTGCCAGCAGCGGACCGGGAGGCTCCTACGAGCAGTACTTC. This encodes CASSGPGGSYEQYF. This rearrangement joins TRBV7-2 to TRBJ2-7; 7 nucleotides line up with TRBD2. CDR1 SGHTA and CDR2 FQGNSA come from the germline V gene. The ends lost 5 bases at V and 0 bases at J; junction bases unmatched: 4. The CDR3 length is 14 residues. Looking up the rest from reference TRBV7-2 and TRBJ2-7 gives the full variable domain: GAGVSQSPSNKVTEKGKDVELRCDPISGHTALYWYRQSLGQGLEFLIYFQGNSAPDKSGLPSDRFSAERTGGSVSTLTIQRTQQEDSAVYLCASSGPGGSYEQYFGPGTRLTVT.

The genes are TRBV9 and TRBJ2-3; D call uncertain. Trimming took 2 bases from V and 0 from J, leaving 13 bases between them. In germline, CDR1 is SGDLS, CDR2 YYNGEE. There are 16 residues in the CDR3. The CDR3 region is CASSVRGSPSTDTQYF. The CDR3 DNA reads TGTGCCAGCAGCGTTAGAGGCAGCCCTAGCACAGATACGCAGTATTTT.

V usage is TRBV28 and J usage is TRBJ2-5, with a possible D match to TRBD1 (5 bases). The better agreement between TRBJ2-7 and the DNA end casts doubt on the J call. The CDR3 is 13 amino acids. Looked up from germline, CDR1 is MDHEN and CDR2 is SYDVKM. The CDR3 nucleotides are TGTGCCAGCATTTCGGACATGCCCTACGAGCAGTACTTC. Its protein is CASISDMPYEQYF.

This clone was seen once. This chain uses TRBV2 with TRBJ1-1, with 7 bases lining up with TRBD1. The CDR3 is 15 amino acids. CDR1 is SNHLY, CDR2 FYNNEI, per germline. Losses at the gene ends were 5 bases for V and 7 bases for J; bases not matched to a gene: 13. This CDR3 is CASSPRNRGGFEAFF. The CDR3 DNA is TGTGCCAGCAGTCCGAGGAACAGGGGAGGCTTTGAAGCTTTCTTT. Full variable domain (missing parts from reference TRBV2 and TRBJ1-1): EPEVTQTPSHQVTQMGQEVILRCVPISNHLYFYWYRQILGQKVEFLVSFYNNEISEKSEIFDDQFSVERPDGSNFTLKIRSTKLEDSAMYFCASSPRNRGGFEAFFGQGTRLTVV.

The chain joins TRBV5-1 to TRBJ1-4, with 8 nucleotides matching TRBD1. The germline CDR1 and CDR2 sequences are SGHRS and YFSETQ. V lost 4 bases to trimming and J lost 8 bases; unmatched junction nucleotides: 7. The CDR3 loop spans 14 amino acids. Here the CDR3 DNA reads TGCGCCAGCAGCCCCGGGACAGGATGGGAAAAACTGTTTTTT. It is translated as CASSPGTGWEKLFF.

The V and J genes are TRBV9 and TRBJ2-7; 9 bases are shared with TRBD2. Trimming cost V 3 bases and J 3 bases; bases outside gene matches: 10. The CDR3 spans 16 residues. In germline, CDR1 is SGDLS, CDR2 YYNGEE. This CDR3 is CASSASPGLAGYEQYF. DNA for the CDR3: TGTGCCAGCAGCGCTTCTCCGGGACTAGCTGGCTACGAGCAGTACTTC.

This chain connects TRBV5-6 to TRBJ2-1; tentative D call: TRBD2 (5 bases). The CDR3 spans 12 residues. Germline V lookup: CDR1 SGHDT, CDR2 YYEEEE. V was pared by 0 bases and J by 7 bases, with 5 bases between. CDR3 region: CASSLAGNEQFF. The CDR3 DNA follows: TGTGCCAGCAGCTTGGCGGGAAATGAGCAGTTCTTC.

The rearrangement links TRBV30 to TRBJ2-1, with D maybe TRBD2 (6 bases). Trimming pared 4 bases from V and 7 bases from J, leaving 14 bases between. CDR1 GTSNPN and CDR2 SVGIG come from the germline V gene (reference sequence). This CDR3 comprises 13 residues. CDR3 DNA: TGTGCCTGGACCCGTCTAGCGCCTAATGAGCAGTTCTTC. Its translation is CAWTRLAPNEQFF.

The chain links TRBV4-3 to TRBJ1-1, with D tentatively TRBD1 (6 bases). V was shortened by 3 bases and J by 3 bases, with 17 bases between the two germline ends. The CDR3 is made up of 16 amino acids. Germline V gene lookup returns CDR1 LGHNA and CDR2 YSLEER. The chain's CDR3 is CASSQGPYRADTEAFF. In nucleotides, the CDR3 is TGCGCCAGCAGCCAGGGTCCTTACAGGGCGGACACTGAAGCTTTCTTT.

This chain links TRBV6-6 with TRBJ1-5; 8 bases map to TRBD1. Per germline, CDR1 MNHNY and CDR2 SVGAGI (reference sequence). This CDR3 contains 16 residues. V trimming: 5 bases; J trimming: 0 bases; junction bases outside the gene matches: 6. CDR3 nucleotides: TGTGCCAGCAGTACCCCCGGGACAGGTAGCAATCAGCCCCAGCATTTT. It codes for CASSTPGTGSNQPQHF.